This T cell receptor beta chain was sequenced in a study of monozygotic twins with inflammatory bowel disease. This CDR3 region has 15 residues. Germline V lookup: CDR1 SQVTM, CDR2 ANQGSEA. TCRdb reprocessed the 5' RACE reads and stores each CDR3 protein as one record, lacking DNA. In total, the table holds about 330,000 distinct CDR3 sequences. The sequence came from a human donor with ulcerative colitis or Crohn's disease, or a healthy co-twin of an affected twin (not recorded which). The gene calls are TRBV29-1 and TRBJ2-5; TCRdb calls TRBD1, which cannot be checked without DNA. Sequencing was performed on blood. CDR3 amino acids: CSVSSGSRPLETQYF.